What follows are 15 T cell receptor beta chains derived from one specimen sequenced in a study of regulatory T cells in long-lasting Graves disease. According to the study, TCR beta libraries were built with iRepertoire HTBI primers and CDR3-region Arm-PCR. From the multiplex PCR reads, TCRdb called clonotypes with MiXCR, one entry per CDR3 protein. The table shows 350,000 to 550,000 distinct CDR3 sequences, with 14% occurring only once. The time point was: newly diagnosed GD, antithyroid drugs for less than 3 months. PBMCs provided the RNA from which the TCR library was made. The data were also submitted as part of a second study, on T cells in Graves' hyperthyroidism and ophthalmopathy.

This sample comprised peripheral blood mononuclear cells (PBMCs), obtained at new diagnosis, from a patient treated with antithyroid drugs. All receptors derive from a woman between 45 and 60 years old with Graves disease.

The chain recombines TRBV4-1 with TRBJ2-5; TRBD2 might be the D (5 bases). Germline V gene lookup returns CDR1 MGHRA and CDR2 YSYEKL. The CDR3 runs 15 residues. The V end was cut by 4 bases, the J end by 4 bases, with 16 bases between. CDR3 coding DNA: TGCGCCAGCAGCCTAGAGGAGAGGGCGGGAGAGACCCAGTACTTC. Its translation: CASSLEERAGETQYF.

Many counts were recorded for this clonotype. The CDR3 nucleotides are TGTGCCAGCACCCTGGACACCTCGAGGGAAAAACTGTTTTTT. It is translated as CASTLDTSREKLFF. The V gene is TRBV28, the J gene TRBJ1-4, with D possibly matching TRBD1 (5 bases). The CDR3 covers 14 residues. CDR1 is MDHEN, CDR2 SYDVKM, per germline. V lost 7 bases and J lost 8, with 17 bases in between.

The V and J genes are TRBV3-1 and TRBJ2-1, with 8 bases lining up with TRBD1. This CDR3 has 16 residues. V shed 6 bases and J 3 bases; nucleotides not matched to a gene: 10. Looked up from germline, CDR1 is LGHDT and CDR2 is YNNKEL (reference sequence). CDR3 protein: CASRQGAGSYYNEQFF. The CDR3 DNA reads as TGTGCCAGCAGGCAGGGGGCGGGGTCCTACTACAATGAGCAGTTCTTC.

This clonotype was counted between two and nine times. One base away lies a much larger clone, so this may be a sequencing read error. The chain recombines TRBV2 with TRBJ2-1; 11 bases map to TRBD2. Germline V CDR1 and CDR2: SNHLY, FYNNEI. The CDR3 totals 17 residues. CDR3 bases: TGTGCCATCAGTGTCCACACTAGCGGGAGAGGAGGCAATGAGCAGTTCTTC. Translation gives CAISVHTSGRGGNEQFF.

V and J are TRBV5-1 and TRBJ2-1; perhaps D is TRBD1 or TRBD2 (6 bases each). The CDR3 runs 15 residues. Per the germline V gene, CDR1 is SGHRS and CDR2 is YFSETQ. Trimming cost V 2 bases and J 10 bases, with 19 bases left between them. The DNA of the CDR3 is TGCGCCAGCAGCTTTGGGGGGCTGAGCTCCTACGAGCAGTTCTTC. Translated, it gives CASSFGGLSSYEQFF.

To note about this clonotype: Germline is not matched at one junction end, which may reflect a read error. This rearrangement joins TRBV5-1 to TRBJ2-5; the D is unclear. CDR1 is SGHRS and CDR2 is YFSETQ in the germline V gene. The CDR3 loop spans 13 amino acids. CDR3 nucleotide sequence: TGTGCCAGCAGCTTGGCCTTGGGCGAGACCCAGTACTTC. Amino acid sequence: CASSLALGETQYF. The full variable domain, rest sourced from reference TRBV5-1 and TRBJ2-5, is KAGVTQTPRYLIKTRGQQVTLSCSPISGHRSVSWYQQTPGQGLQFLFEYFSETQRNKGNFPGRFSGRQFSNSRSEMNVSTLELGDSALYLCASSLALGETQYFGPGTRLLVL.

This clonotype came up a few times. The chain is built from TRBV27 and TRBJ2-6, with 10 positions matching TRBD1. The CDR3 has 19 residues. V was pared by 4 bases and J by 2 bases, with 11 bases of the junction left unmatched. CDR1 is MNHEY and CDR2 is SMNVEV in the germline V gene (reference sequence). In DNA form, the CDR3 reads TGTGCCAGCAGTTCCGTAGGGACAGGGGCAGGTGCTGGGGCCAACGTCCTGACTTTC. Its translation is CASSSVGTGAGAGANVLTF.

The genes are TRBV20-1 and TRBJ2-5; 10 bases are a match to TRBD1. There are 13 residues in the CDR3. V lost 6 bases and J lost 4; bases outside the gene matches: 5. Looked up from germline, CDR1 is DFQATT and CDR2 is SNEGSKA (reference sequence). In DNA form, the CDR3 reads TGCAGTGCCCCCGGGACAGGGGCAGAGACCCAGTACTTC. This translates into CSAPGTGAETQYF.

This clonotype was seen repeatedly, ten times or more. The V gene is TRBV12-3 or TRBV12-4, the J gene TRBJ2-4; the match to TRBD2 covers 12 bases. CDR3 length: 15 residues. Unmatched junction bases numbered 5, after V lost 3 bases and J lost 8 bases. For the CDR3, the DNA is TGTGCCAGCAGTTTGACTAGCGGGAGAGAGGACATTCAGTACTTC. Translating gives CASSLTSGREDIQYF.

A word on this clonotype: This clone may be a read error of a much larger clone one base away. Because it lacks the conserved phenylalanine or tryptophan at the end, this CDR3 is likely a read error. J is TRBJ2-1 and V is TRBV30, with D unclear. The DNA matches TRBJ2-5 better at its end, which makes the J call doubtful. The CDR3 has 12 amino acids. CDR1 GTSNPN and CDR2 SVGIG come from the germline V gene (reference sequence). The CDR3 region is CAWRRGTDTQYL. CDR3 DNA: TGTGCCTGGAGACGAGGCACGGATACCCAGTACCTC.

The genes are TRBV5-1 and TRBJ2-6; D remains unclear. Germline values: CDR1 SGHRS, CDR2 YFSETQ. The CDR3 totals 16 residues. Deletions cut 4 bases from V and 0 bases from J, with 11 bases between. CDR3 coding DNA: TGCGCCAGCAGCAAGATGCCCGACTCTGGGGCCAACGTCCTGACTTTC. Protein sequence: CASSKMPDSGANVLTF.

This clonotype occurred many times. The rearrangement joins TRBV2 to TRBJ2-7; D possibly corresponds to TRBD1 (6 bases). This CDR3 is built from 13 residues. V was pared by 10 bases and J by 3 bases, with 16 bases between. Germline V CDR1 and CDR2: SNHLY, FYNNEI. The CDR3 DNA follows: TGTGCCACAACCGGGACATACAACTACGAGCAGTACTTC. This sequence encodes CATTGTYNYEQYF.

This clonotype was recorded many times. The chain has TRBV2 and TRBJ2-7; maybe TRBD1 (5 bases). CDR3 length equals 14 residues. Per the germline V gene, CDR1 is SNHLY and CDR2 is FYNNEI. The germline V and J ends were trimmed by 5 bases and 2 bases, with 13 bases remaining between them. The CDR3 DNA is TGTGCCAGCAGTTTAGGCAGGGCGGCCTACGAGCAGTACTTC. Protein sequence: CASSLGRAAYEQYF.

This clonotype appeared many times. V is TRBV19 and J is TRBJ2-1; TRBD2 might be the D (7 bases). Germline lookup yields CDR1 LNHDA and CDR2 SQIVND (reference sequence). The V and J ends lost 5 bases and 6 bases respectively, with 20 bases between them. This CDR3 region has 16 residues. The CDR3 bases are TGTGCCAGTAGTGAGCCTAGCGGAAAGGGGGGCAATGAGCAGTTCTTC. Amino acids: CASSEPSGKGGNEQFF.

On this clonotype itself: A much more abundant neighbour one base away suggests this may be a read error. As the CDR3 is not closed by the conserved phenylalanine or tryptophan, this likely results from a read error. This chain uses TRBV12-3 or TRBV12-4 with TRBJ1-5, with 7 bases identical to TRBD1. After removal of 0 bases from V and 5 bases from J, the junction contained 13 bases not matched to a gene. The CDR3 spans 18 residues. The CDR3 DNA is TGTGCCAGCAGTTTAGCTGGACAGGCCCCATACAACGATCAGCCCCAGCATTTG. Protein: CASSLAGQAPYNDQPQHL.